This TCR beta chain was observed in a study of blood T cell repertoires in COVID-19. Study-wide context: Samples of COVID-19 (acute and convalescent) were obtained from the United States, Italy and Spain.

Repertoires were generated with immunoSEQ multiplex PCR, while TCRdb's copy carries only in-frame clones and drops some. The sample lists some 67,000 clones, over 80% occurring once. The TCR originated in a middle-aged man with active COVID-19. Sequences were obtained from peripheral blood.

CDR3 in amino acids: CASSSRAGGYNEQFF. The CDR3 DNA reads TGTGCCAGCAGTTCCCGGGCGGGAGGCTACAATGAGCAGTTCTTC. The rearrangement joins TRBV2 to TRBJ2-1; 8 positions match TRBD2. The V gene's germline CDR1 is SNHLY and CDR2 FYNNEI. Unmatched junction bases numbered 6, after V lost 5 bases and J lost 3 bases. The CDR3 consists of 15 residues.